One sample yielded the 27 T cell receptor beta chains listed below, sequenced in a study of CD8 T cells in ankylosing spondylitis. Study outcomes and limitations: Blood of patients with ankylosing spondylitis appeared to be characterized by a TCR beta motif of about eight highly homologous variants.

Antigens of these TCRs are unknown. One entry per CDR3 protein results from TCRdb running MiXCR on the 5' RACE reads. The sample carries fewer than 750,000 distinct CDR3 sequences, around a fifth recorded once. The sample was blood, either unsorted or a sorted T cell fraction (not recorded which). The receptors derive from a male donor with ankylosing spondylitis.

The chain has TRBV12-3 or TRBV12-4 and TRBJ2-3, with TRBD1 matching over 8 bases. With 4 bases clipped from V and 5 bases from J, the junction kept 5 bases outside the gene matches. CDR3 length: 14 residues. CDR3 sequence (DNA): TGTGCCAGCAGTTATCCAGGGGGCGAAGATACGCAGTATTTT. It is translated as CASSYPGGEDTQYF.

The chain carries TRBV29-1 and TRBJ2-1, with 8 bases lining up with TRBD2. This CDR3 is 16 amino acids long. The germline CDR1 and CDR2 sequences are SQVTM and ANQGSEA. Trimming at V came to 1 base and at J to 0 bases, leaving 5 bases not matched to a gene. CDR3: CSVEVASGLSYNEQFF. The CDR3 DNA is TGCAGCGTTGAAGTGGCTAGCGGGCTCTCCTACAATGAGCAGTTCTTC.

This chain uses TRBV2 with TRBJ2-2; TRBD2 is a possible D gene (5 bases). Germline assignment: CDR1 SNHLY and CDR2 FYNNEI. Between the trimmed V and J ends, which lost 3 bases and 6 bases, there was a span of 14 bases. This CDR3 comprises 15 residues. Written as DNA, the CDR3 is TGTGCCAGCAGTGATTCGGGGTTTAGAGCCGGGGAGCTGTTTTTT. This gives the protein CASSDSGFRAGELFF.

This clonotype was picked up a small number of times. V and J are TRBV9 and TRBJ2-3, with D possibly being TRBD2 (6 bases). V was cut by 1 base and J by 0 bases, with 15 bases left in between. Per germline, CDR1 SGDLS and CDR2 YYNGEE. The CDR3 extends over 17 amino acids. CDR3 sequence reads: CASSVSLPGTSTDTQYF. The DNA for the CDR3 is TGTGCCAGCAGCGTAAGTCTCCCCGGGACTAGCACAGATACGCAGTATTTT.

CDR3 DNA sequence: TGTGCCAGCAGCCCGGACAGGGGGCTGACCTACGAGCAGTACTTC. The encoded protein is CASSPDRGLTYEQYF. The V and J genes are TRBV7-9 and TRBJ2-7, with 11 bases lining up with TRBD1. CDR3 length equals 15 residues. CDR1 and CDR2 from the germline V gene are SEHNR and FQNEAQ (reference sequence). Trimming took 5 bases from V and 2 from J; bases not matched to a gene: 5. Drawing the rest from reference TRBV7-9 and TRBJ2-7, the complete variable domain is DTGVSQNPRHKITKRGQNVTFRCDPISEHNRLYWYRQTLGQGPEFLTYFQNEAQLEKSRLLSDRFSAERPKGSFSTLEIQRTEQGDSAMYLCASSPDRGLTYEQYFGPGTRLTVT.

This clonotype has a handful of counts. The V gene is TRBV12-3 or TRBV12-4, the J gene TRBJ2-6, with D possibly being TRBD1 (6 bases). V lost 6 bases and J 1 base, leaving 13 bases between the germline ends. The CDR3 length is 16 residues. Here the CDR3 reads CASSPIGQSGANVLTF. CDR3 in DNA: TGTGCCAGCAGCCCCATCGGACAGTCTGGGGCCAACGTCCTGACTTTC.

This clonotype has only a few counts. The V call is TRBV5-1, the J call TRBJ2-7; 11 bases are a match to TRBD2. The CDR3 is made up of 15 amino acids. V lost 5 bases and J lost 3; bases outside the gene matches: 7. Germline CDR1 reads SGHRS; CDR2 reads YFSETQ. The CDR3 protein is CASRLTSGDIYEQYF. CDR3 DNA sequence: TGCGCCAGCAGGTTGACTAGCGGGGACATCTACGAGCAGTACTTC.

This clonotype was detected only a few times. V and J are TRBV7-2 and TRBJ1-1, with a tentative D call TRBD1 (6 bases). CDR1 and CDR2 (germline): SGHTA, FQGNSA. The length of the CDR3 is 14 residues. The V end was cut by 2 bases, the J end by 6 bases, with 13 bases between. This CDR3 is CASSLTGARAEAFF. The CDR3 nucleotides read TGTGCCAGCAGCTTAACGGGGGCGAGGGCTGAAGCTTTCTTT.

The V gene is TRBV20-1, the J gene TRBJ1-5; 8 nucleotides align to TRBD1. Germline CDR1 and CDR2: DFQATT and SNEGSKA (reference sequence). V shed 3 bases, J shed 2 bases, and the junction held 6 bases outside the gene matches. The CDR3 is 15 residues long. CDR3 nucleotide sequence: TGCAGTGCTAGCCAGACAGGGGTGGGCAATCAGCCCCAGCATTTT. This encodes CSASQTGVGNQPQHF.

CDR3 sequence: CASHATGGDTGELFF. CDR3 bases: TGCGCCAGCCACGCTACAGGGGGGGACACCGGGGAGCTGTTTTTT. The chain combines TRBV5-1 with TRBJ2-2, with a tentative D call TRBD1 (8 bases). Germline assignment: CDR1 SGHRS and CDR2 YFSETQ. V dropped 7 bases and J dropped 3 bases, with 16 bases sitting between them. The CDR3 spans 15 residues.

V and J are TRBV11-2 and TRBJ2-3; no clear D gene. V was trimmed by 5 bases and J by 7 bases, leaving 7 bases between them. In germline, CDR1 is SGHAT, CDR2 FQNNGV. This CDR3 region has 11 residues. CDR3 DNA sequence: TGTGCCAGCAGCCATGGTAATACGCAGTATTTT. As protein: CASSHGNTQYF.

This clonotype was seen only a few times. The V and J genes are TRBV29-1 and TRBJ1-1; D may be TRBD1 (5 bases). CDR3 size: 11 residues. Germline assignment: CDR1 SQVTM and CDR2 ANQGSEA. Trimming took 5 bases from V and 8 from J, leaving 12 bases between them. The CDR3 is CSVQSGTEAFF. CDR3 bases: TGCAGCGTTCAGTCCGGGACCGAAGCTTTCTTT.

The rearrangement joins TRBV12-3 or TRBV12-4 to TRBJ1-6; TRBD1 aligns across 7 bases. The CDR3 totals 15 residues. V shed 5 bases and J 6 bases; nucleotides not matched to a gene: 7. The DNA of the CDR3 is TGTGCCAGCAGTCCGTGGACAGGATTTAATTCACCCCTCCACTTT. Encoded protein: CASSPWTGFNSPLHF.

A remark on this clonotype: The junction shows a germline mismatch at one end, possibly a read error. V and J are TRBV5-1 and TRBJ2-6, with 8 positions matching TRBD1. Germline-derived CDR1 and CDR2 are SGHRS and YFSETQ. CDR3 length: 17 amino acids. The CDR3 sequence: CASSLGQGVSGANVLTF. DNA of the CDR3: TGTGCCAGCAGCTTAGGACAGGGAGTCTCTGGGGCCAACGTCCTGACTTTC. Based on the CDR3 plus reference TRBV5-1 and TRBJ2-6, the full variable domain is KAGVTQTPRYLIKTRGQQVTLSCSPISGHRSVSWYQQTPGQGLQFLFEYFSETQRNKGNFPGRFSGRQFSNSRSEMNVSTLELGDSALYLCASSLGQGVSGANVLTFGAGSRLTVL.

This clonotype was observed a handful of times. This CDR3 is CASSFPGAYGYTF. The CDR3 DNA is TGTGCCAGCAGTTTTCCAGGGGCCTATGGCTACACCTTC. This chain joins TRBV6-5 and TRBJ1-2, with D tentatively TRBD1 (6 bases). The CDR3 totals 13 residues. Germline values: CDR1 MNHEY, CDR2 SVGAGI. Between the trimmed V and J ends, which lost 4 bases and 4 bases, there was a span of 10 bases.

This clonotype turned up a few times. This rearrangement joins TRBV21-1 to TRBJ2-3; the tabulated D call, TRBD2, remains unverified against the DNA. TRBV21-1 is reported as a pseudogene. The CDR3 has 13 residues. The DNA of the CDR3 is TGTGCCAGCAGCGACTCGCGGAAGGATACGCAGTATTTT. This sequence encodes CASSDSRKDTQYF.

CDR3 coding DNA: TGCGCCAGCAGCTTGGGAGGGGAAGATGGCTACACCTTC. Protein sequence: CASSLGGEDGYTF. V is TRBV5-1 and J is TRBJ1-2; perhaps TRBD1 as D (5 bases). Germline V lookup: CDR1 SGHRS, CDR2 YFSETQ. Trimming took 0 bases from V and 6 from J, leaving 9 bases between them. The CDR3 loop spans 13 amino acids.

The J gene is TRBJ1-2, the V gene TRBV7-2; 9 nucleotides line up with TRBD1. Losses at the gene ends were 5 bases for V and 8 bases for J; bases not matched to a gene: 9. Germline CDR1 SGHTA, CDR2 FQGNSA. The length of the CDR3 is 14 residues. This chain's CDR3 is CASSGPGTGSGYTF. CDR3 sequence (DNA): TGTGCCAGCAGCGGGCCCGGGACAGGGTCGGGCTACACCTTC.

V usage is TRBV19 and J usage is TRBJ2-2, with TRBD1 matching over 9 bases. The CDR3 contains 14 residues. Per the germline V gene, CDR1 is LNHDA and CDR2 is SQIVND (reference sequence). J lost 6 bases, V lost 7 bases, and 6 bases had no gene match. The CDR3 region is CASKGQGWPGELFF. CDR3 DNA sequence: TGTGCCAGTAAGGGACAGGGTTGGCCCGGGGAGCTGTTTTTT. The variable domain in full, with the rest retrieved from reference TRBV19 and TRBJ2-2, is DGGITQSPKYLFRKEGQNVTLSCEQNLNHDAMYWYRQDPGQGLRLIYYSQIVNDFQKGDIAEGYSVSREKKESFPLTVTSAQKNPTAFYLCASKGQGWPGELFFGEGSRLTVL.

The chain is built from TRBV15 and TRBJ1-2; weak D call: TRBD1 (6 bases). Per germline, CDR1 LNHNV and CDR2 YYDKDF (reference sequence). This CDR3 is built from 18 residues. V lost 0 bases to trimming and J lost 0 bases, with 17 bases between them. DNA of the CDR3: TGTGCCACCAGCAGAGATTTATATGGGGACACCTCTAACTATGGCTACACCTTC. It is translated as CATSRDLYGDTSNYGYTF.

This clonotype was detected only a few times. The chain has TRBV5-1 and TRBJ2-2; TRBD1 is a possible D gene (6 bases). CDR3 length: 14 amino acids. In germline, CDR1 is SGHRS, CDR2 YFSETQ. Between the trimmed V and J ends, which lost 2 bases and 6 bases, there was a span of 11 bases. The CDR3 protein is CASSLQGMAGELFF. The CDR3 DNA reads TGCGCCAGCAGCTTACAGGGAATGGCCGGGGAGCTGTTTTTT. The entire variable domain, with the rest obtained from reference TRBV5-1 and TRBJ2-2, is as follows: KAGVTQTPRYLIKTRGQQVTLSCSPISGHRSVSWYQQTPGQGLQFLFEYFSETQRNKGNFPGRFSGRQFSNSRSEMNVSTLELGDSALYLCASSLQGMAGELFFGEGSRLTVL.

This clonotype came up once. The J gene is TRBJ2-7, the V gene TRBV7-2, with 7 bases aligning to TRBD1. Germline V lookup: CDR1 SGHTA, CDR2 FQGNSA. This CDR3 contains 13 residues. The ends lost 5 bases at V and 4 bases at J; junction bases unmatched: 5. The CDR3: CASSKEQGYEQYF. CDR3 DNA: TGTGCCAGCAGCAAAGAACAGGGGTACGAGCAGTACTTC.

The chain has TRBV4-1 and TRBJ1-2, with TRBD1 as a possible D gene (6 bases). With 1 base removed from V and 2 bases from J, the gap between germline ends came to 14 bases. Germline V gives CDR1 MGHRA, CDR2 YSYEKL. This CDR3 spans 16 amino acids. The CDR3 DNA sequence: TGCGCCAGCAGCCAAGTAGGAACAGGGTCGAACTATGGCTACACCTTC. This gives the protein CASSQVGTGSNYGYTF.

Here the CDR3 DNA reads TGCGCCAGCAGCCAAATTAAGACAGGGGTCGCTAATATCTGGGACTACGAGCAGTACTTC. It yields the protein CASSQIKTGVANIWDYEQYF. This chain uses TRBV4-1 with TRBJ2-7; TRBD1 agrees at 8 bases. CDR3 length equals 20 residues. Germline V gene lookup returns CDR1 MGHRA and CDR2 YSYEKL. V shed 2 bases, J shed 3 bases, and the junction held 21 bases outside the gene matches.

The table lists this clonotype with a few counts. The chain couples TRBV5-1 to TRBJ1-2, with TRBD1 matching 10 bases. After removal of 4 bases from V and 7 bases from J, the junction contained 4 bases not matched to a gene. The CDR3 is 13 amino acids. CDR1 SGHRS and CDR2 YFSETQ come from the germline V gene. CDR3 coding DNA: TGCGCCAGCAGCACCGGGACAGGGGTTGGCTACACCTTC. It codes for CASSTGTGVGYTF.

The rearrangement joins TRBV12-3 or TRBV12-4 to TRBJ2-2; TRBD2 is a possible D gene (6 bases). With 4 bases removed from V and 8 bases from J, the gap between germline ends came to 17 bases. The CDR3 totals 15 residues. The CDR3 DNA reads as TGTGCCAGCAGTTCGGAGGGCGGGCTGCGTGGGGAGCTGTTTTTT. This translates into CASSSEGGLRGELFF.

At least ten counts were recorded for this clonotype. V is TRBV24-1 and J is TRBJ2-6; maybe TRBD2 (5 bases). From germline, CDR1 is KGHDR and CDR2 SFDVKD. Trimming took 4 bases from V and 0 from J, leaving 12 bases between them. This CDR3 contains 17 residues. The CDR3, as DNA: TGTGCCACCAGTGACCCCTGGAGGAACTCTGGGGCCAACGTCCTGACTTTC. Amino acids: CATSDPWRNSGANVLTF.